This T cell receptor beta chain was captured in a study of blood T cell repertoires in COVID-19. Looking at the study overall: Acute-phase and convalescent COVID-19 samples originated in the United States, Italy and Spain. T cells, B-cell-depleted T cells, or PBMCs provided the cDNA or gDNA that served as material.

As handled by the study authors: Reference gene primer amplification gave nucleated cell count estimates. The protocol was immunoSEQ multiplex PCR, while the TCRdb copy is restricted to in-frame clones and leaves out a portion. V, J and clone size are taken as reported in that table, and D and trimming were inferred from the DNA itself. The table has hundreds of thousands of clones, 90% seen once; the top ten hold roughly 0.25%. Looked up from germline, CDR1 is ENHRY and CDR2 is SYGVKD. The germline V and J ends were trimmed by 5 bases and 6 bases, with 11 bases remaining between them. The CDR3 contains 13 residues.

This clonotype originated in a woman in her late teens or twenties with acute or convalescent COVID-19. The sequencing input was peripheral blood. The chain links TRBV10-3 to TRBJ1-5; D remains ambiguous. CDR3 in DNA: TGTGCCATCAGTCCCGGGTCCGGTCAGCCCCAGCATTTT. Its translation: CAISPGSGQPQHF.